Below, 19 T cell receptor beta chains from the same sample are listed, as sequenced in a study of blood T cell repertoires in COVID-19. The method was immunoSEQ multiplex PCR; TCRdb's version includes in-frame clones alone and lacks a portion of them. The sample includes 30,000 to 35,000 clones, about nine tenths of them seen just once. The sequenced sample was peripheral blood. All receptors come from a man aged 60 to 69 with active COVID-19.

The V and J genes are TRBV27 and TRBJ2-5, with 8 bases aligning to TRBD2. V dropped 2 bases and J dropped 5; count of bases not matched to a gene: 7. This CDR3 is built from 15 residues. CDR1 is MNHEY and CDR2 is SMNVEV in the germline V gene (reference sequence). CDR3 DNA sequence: TGTGCCAGCAGTTTACGCCGGGGGGGCGGGGAGACCCAGTACTTC. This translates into CASSLRRGGGETQYF.

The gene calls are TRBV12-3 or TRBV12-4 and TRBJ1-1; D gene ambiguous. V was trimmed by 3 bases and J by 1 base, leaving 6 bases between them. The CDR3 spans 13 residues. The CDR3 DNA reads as TGTGCCAGCAGTTTGGCGGAGAACACTGAAGCTTTCTTT. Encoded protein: CASSLAENTEAFF.

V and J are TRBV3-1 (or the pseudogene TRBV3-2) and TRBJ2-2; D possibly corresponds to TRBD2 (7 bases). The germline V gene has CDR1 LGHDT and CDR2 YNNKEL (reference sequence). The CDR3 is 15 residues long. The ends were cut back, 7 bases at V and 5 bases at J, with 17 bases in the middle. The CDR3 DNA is TGTGCCAGCACCGATGGGGGGGGCCGGACCGGGGAGCTGTTTTTT. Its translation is CASTDGGGRTGELFF.

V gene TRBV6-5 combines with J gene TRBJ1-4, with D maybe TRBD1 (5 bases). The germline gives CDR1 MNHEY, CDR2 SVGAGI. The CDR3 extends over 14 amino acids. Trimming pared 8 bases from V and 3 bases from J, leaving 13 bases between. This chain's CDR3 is CASRPGGANEKLFF. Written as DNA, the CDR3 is TGTGCCAGCCGCCCGGGGGGGGCTAATGAAAAACTGTTTTTT.

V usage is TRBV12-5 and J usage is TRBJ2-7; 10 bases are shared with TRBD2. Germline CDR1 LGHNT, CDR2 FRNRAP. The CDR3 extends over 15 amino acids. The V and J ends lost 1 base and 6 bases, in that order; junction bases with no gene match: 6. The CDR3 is CASGLGSSGGLEQYF. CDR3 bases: TGTGCTAGTGGTTTGGGTTCTAGCGGGGGTCTCGAGCAGTACTTC.

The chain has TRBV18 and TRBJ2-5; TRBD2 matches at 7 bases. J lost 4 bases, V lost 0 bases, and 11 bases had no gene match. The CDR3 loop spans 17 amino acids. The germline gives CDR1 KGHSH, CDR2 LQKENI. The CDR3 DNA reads TGTGCCAGCTCACCACCGTCAAGTCTGGGGGGGAGAGAGACCCAGTACTTC. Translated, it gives CASSPPSSLGGRETQYF.

The CDR3: CASSSRPVSSYEQYF. As DNA, the CDR3 is TGTGCCAGCAGTTCCAGGCCAGTAAGCTCCTACGAGCAGTACTTC. V and J are TRBV27 and TRBJ2-7; D remains ambiguous. There are 15 residues in the CDR3. The germline V gene encodes CDR1 MNHEY and CDR2 SMNVEV (reference sequence). V lost 4 bases to trimming and J lost 0 bases, with 13 bases between them.

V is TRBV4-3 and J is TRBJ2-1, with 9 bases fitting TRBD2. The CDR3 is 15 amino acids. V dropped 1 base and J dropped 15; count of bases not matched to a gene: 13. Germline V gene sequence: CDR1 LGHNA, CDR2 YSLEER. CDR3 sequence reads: CASSQVEREVLLLFF. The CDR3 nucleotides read TGCGCCAGCAGCCAAGTGGAGCGGGAGGTCCTTTTGTTGTTCTTC.

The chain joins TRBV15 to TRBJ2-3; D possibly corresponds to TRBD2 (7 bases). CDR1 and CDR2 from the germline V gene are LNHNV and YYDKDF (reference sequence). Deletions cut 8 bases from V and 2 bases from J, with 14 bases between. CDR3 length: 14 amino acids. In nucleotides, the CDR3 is TGTGCCACCTCCTTAGGGGGGGTCACAGATACGCAGTATTTT. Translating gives CATSLGGVTDTQYF.

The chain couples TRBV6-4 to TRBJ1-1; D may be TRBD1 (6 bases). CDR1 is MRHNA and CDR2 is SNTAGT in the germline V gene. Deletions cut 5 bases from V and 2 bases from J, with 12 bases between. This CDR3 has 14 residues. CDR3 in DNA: TGTGCCAGCAGTCCAAACAGGGCCAACACTGAAGCTTTCTTT. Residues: CASSPNRANTEAFF.

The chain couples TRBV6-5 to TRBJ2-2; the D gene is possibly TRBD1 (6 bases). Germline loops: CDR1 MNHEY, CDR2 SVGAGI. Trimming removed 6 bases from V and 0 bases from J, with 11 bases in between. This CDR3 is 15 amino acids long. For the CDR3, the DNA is TGTGCCAGCAGGACGGACAGAACGAACACCGGGGAGCTGTTTTTT. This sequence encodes CASRTDRTNTGELFF.

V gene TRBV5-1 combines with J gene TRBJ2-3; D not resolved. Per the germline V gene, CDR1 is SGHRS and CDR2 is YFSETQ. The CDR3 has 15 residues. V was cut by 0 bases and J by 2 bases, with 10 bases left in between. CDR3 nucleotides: TGCGCCAGCAGCTTGGACGTATCCTACACAGATACGCAGTATTTT. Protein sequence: CASSLDVSYTDTQYF.

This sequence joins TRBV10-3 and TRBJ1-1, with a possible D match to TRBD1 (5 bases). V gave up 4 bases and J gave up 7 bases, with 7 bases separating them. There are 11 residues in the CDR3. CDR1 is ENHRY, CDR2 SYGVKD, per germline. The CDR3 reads CAISATGEAFF. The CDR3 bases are TGTGCCATCAGTGCCACAGGTGAAGCTTTCTTT.

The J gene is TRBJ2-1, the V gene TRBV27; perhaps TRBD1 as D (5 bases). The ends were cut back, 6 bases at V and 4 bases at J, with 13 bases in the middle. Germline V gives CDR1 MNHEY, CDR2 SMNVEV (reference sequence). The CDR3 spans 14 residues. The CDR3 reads CASRTEKRYNEQFF. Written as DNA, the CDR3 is TGTGCCAGCAGGACAGAAAAACGATACAATGAGCAGTTCTTC.

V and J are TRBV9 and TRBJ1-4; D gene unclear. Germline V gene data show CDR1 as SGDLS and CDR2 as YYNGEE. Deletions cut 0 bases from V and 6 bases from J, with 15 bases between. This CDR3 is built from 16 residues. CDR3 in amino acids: CASSVVPSDGDEKLFF. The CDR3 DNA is TGTGCCAGCAGCGTAGTTCCCTCGGACGGGGATGAAAAACTGTTTTTT.

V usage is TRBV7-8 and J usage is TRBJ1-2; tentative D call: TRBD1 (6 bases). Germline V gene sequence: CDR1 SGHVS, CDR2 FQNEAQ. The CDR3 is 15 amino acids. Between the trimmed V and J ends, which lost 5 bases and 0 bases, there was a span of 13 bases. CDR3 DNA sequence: TGTGCCAGCAGCGCCGGACAGTTAGCTAACTATGGCTACACCTTC. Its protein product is CASSAGQLANYGYTF.

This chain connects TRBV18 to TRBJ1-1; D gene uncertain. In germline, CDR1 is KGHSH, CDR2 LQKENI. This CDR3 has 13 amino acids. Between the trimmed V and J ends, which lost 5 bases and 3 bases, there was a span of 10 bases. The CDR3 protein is CASSTLSDTEAFF. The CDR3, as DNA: TGTGCCAGCTCAACTTTGTCGGACACTGAAGCTTTCTTT. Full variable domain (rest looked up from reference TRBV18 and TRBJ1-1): NAGVMQNPRHLVRRRGQEARLRCSPMKGHSHVYWYRQLPEEGLKFMVYLQKENIIDESGMPKERFSAEFPKEGPSILRIQQVVRGDSAAYFCASSTLSDTEAFFGQGTRLTVV.

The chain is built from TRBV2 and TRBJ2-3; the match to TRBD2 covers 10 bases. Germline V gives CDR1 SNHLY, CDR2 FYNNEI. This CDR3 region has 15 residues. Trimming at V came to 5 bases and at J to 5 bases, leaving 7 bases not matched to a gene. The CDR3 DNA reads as TGTGCCAGCAGTAATCTAGCGGGAGCTCTAGATACGCAGTATTTT. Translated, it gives CASSNLAGALDTQYF.

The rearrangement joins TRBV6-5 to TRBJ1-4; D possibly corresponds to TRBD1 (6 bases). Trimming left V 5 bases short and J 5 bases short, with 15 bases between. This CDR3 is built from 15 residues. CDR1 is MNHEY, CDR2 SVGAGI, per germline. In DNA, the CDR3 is TGTGCCAGCAGTCCCGCAGGGGAAGAGAATGAAAAACTGTTTTTT. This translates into CASSPAGEENEKLFF.